One sample yielded the 23 T cell receptor beta chains listed below, sequenced in a study of blood T cell repertoires in COVID-19. TCRdb's table, derived via immunoSEQ multiplex PCR, lists solely in-frame clones and lacks some. The sample includes 180,000 or so clones, 70% to 80% of them seen just once. The sample consisted of peripheral blood. These receptors all stem from a man aged 50-59 years who had recovered from COVID-19.

The chain combines TRBV12-3 or TRBV12-4 with TRBJ2-1; D is undetermined. The V and J ends lost 3 bases and 10 bases respectively, with 10 bases between them. The CDR3 runs to 12 residues. DNA for the CDR3: TGTGCCAGCAGTTTTGTCTCTGAGGAGCAGTTCTTC. Translated, it gives CASSFVSEEQFF.

The chain combines TRBV7-8 with TRBJ1-2, with a possible D match to TRBD1 (5 bases). The length of the CDR3 is 15 residues. Trimming removed 1 base at V and 4 bases at J, with 13 bases between. Germline CDR1 is SGHVS and CDR2 is FQNEAQ. CDR3 DNA sequence: TGTGCCAGCAGCTTAGATGGGGGGACGCTCTATGGCTACACCTTC. It is translated as CASSLDGGTLYGYTF.

V gene TRBV6-5 combines with J gene TRBJ2-2; 12 bases match TRBD2. The junction had 5 bases not matched to a gene; V was cut back by 6 bases and J by 6 bases. Germline V CDR1 and CDR2: MNHEY, SVGAGI. The CDR3 covers 15 residues. Here the CDR3 DNA reads TGTGCCAGCAGCCGGGGACTAGCGGGCGCCGGGGAGCTGTTTTTT. It translates to CASSRGLAGAGELFF.

This rearrangement joins TRBV9 to TRBJ2-7, with 7 bases matching TRBD1. The CDR3 has 14 amino acids. V was pared by 3 bases and J by 2 bases, with 5 bases of the junction left unmatched. Germline CDR1 reads SGDLS; CDR2 reads YYNGEE. The CDR3 is CASSEGQTAYEQYF. CDR3 bases: TGTGCCAGCAGCGAGGGACAGACGGCCTACGAGCAGTACTTC. The full variable domain, completed using reference TRBV9 and TRBJ2-7, is DSGVTQTPKHLITATGQRVTLRCSPRSGDLSVYWYQQSLDQGLQFLIQYYNGEERAKGNILERFSAQQFPDLHSELNLSSLELGDSALYFCASSEGQTAYEQYFGPGTRLTVT.

The rearrangement uses TRBV13 and TRBJ2-3; D unclear. CDR1 and CDR2 from the germline V gene are PRHDT and FYEKMQ (reference sequence). CDR3 size: 14 residues. V was clipped by 0 bases and J by 5 bases, with 9 bases between them. Written as DNA, the CDR3 is TGTGCCAGCAGCTTAGGACAGAGACAAGATACGCAGTATTTT. Translating it yields CASSLGQRQDTQYF.

The chain uses TRBV19 and TRBJ1-1, with a weak D call TRBD1 (6 bases). Germline CDR1 and CDR2: LNHDA and SQIVND (reference sequence). The CDR3 has 14 amino acids. V was trimmed by 7 bases and J by 2 bases, leaving 14 bases between them. Written as DNA, the CDR3 is TGTGCCAGTATCAGTCAGGGGCTCAACACTGAAGCTTTCTTT. Residues: CASISQGLNTEAFF.

This clone came up once. The J gene is TRBJ2-1, the V gene TRBV19; 12 nucleotides align to TRBD2. The CDR3 sequence is 15 residues long. Germline assignment: CDR1 LNHDA and CDR2 SQIVND (reference sequence). The J segment lost 7 bases and the V segment lost 7 bases, leaving 8 bases of the junction unmatched. The CDR3 sequence: CASTPPGTSGNEQFF. The CDR3 coding sequence is TGTGCCAGTACCCCCCCTGGGACTAGCGGGAATGAGCAGTTCTTC. The whole variable domain, remainder taken from reference TRBV19 and TRBJ2-1, is DGGITQSPKYLFRKEGQNVTLSCEQNLNHDAMYWYRQDPGQGLRLIYYSQIVNDFQKGDIAEGYSVSREKKESFPLTVTSAQKNPTAFYLCASTPPGTSGNEQFFGPGTRLTVL.

The chain has TRBV28 and TRBJ2-7; 7 bases fit TRBD2. The V gene's germline CDR1 is MDHEN and CDR2 SYDVKM. The CDR3 length is 14 residues. Trimming cost V 6 bases and J 2 bases; bases outside gene matches: 7. The CDR3, as DNA: TGTGCCAGCAGACGGGCGGGGGTACCCTACGAGCAGTACTTC. Translated, it gives CASRRAGVPYEQYF.

This chain links TRBV7-9 with TRBJ1-1, with D perhaps matching TRBD1 (5 bases). Germline CDR1 is SEHNR and CDR2 is FQNEAQ (reference sequence). This CDR3 is built from 13 residues. V was clipped by 2 bases and J by 1 base, with 5 bases between them. The CDR3, as DNA: TGTGCCAGCAGCTTACAGGGGAACACTGAAGCTTTCTTT. As protein: CASSLQGNTEAFF.

This chain uses TRBV5-1 with TRBJ2-1; a weak D match, TRBD2 (6 bases). The V and J ends lost 2 bases and 1 base respectively, with 10 bases between them. Germline values: CDR1 SGHRS, CDR2 YFSETQ. The CDR3 has 15 residues. CDR3 nucleotide sequence: TGCGCCAGCAGCTTTACCGGGACTTCCTACAATGAGCAGTTCTTC. It codes for CASSFTGTSYNEQFF.

V gene TRBV29-1 combines with J gene TRBJ2-1; weak D call: TRBD2 (5 bases). V lost 2 bases and J 2 bases, leaving 16 bases between the germline ends. Germline CDR1 SQVTM, CDR2 ANQGSEA. This CDR3 has 16 residues. CDR3 residues: CSVELVSGRPYNEQFF. CDR3 nucleotides: TGCAGCGTTGAATTGGTAAGCGGCCGCCCCTACAATGAGCAGTTCTTC.

The rearrangement joins TRBV28 to TRBJ2-7; TRBD1 might be the D (6 bases). V dropped 6 bases and J dropped 4 bases, with 19 bases sitting between them. The CDR3 is 15 residues long. The V gene's germline CDR1 is MDHEN and CDR2 SYDVKM. The CDR3 DNA follows: TGTGCCAGCAGAGCCCCAGGGGAAAAGGTTTACGAGCAGTACTTC. This gives the protein CASRAPGEKVYEQYF.

The chain has TRBV5-1 and TRBJ1-1; a possible D gene is TRBD1 (6 bases). The CDR3 extends over 16 amino acids. V was shortened by 0 bases and J by 4 bases, with 16 bases between the two germline ends. Germline-derived CDR1 and CDR2 are SGHRS and YFSETQ. The CDR3 nucleotides read TGCGCCAGCAGCTTGGCGGTTGGTCAGGGGAGCACTGAAGCTTTCTTT. It translates to CASSLAVGQGSTEAFF.

The CDR3 loop reads CAWTPMSLLNEAFF. In nucleotides, the CDR3 is TGTGCCTGGACTCCGATGAGCCTCTTGAATGAAGCTTTCTTT. The chain links TRBV30 to TRBJ1-1; D gene unclear. The V end lost 4 bases, the J end lost 7 bases, and 19 bases lay between the germline ends. The CDR3 has 14 amino acids. CDR1 is GTSNPN, CDR2 SVGIG, per germline (reference sequence).

This chain uses TRBV5-1 with TRBJ1-5, with D possibly being TRBD1 (6 bases). Looked up from germline, CDR1 is SGHRS and CDR2 is YFSETQ. The ends were cut back, 0 bases at V and 0 bases at J, with 7 bases in the middle. The length of the CDR3 is 15 residues. The chain's CDR3 is CASSLEGVSNQPQHF. CDR3 coding DNA: TGCGCCAGCAGCTTGGAGGGGGTTAGCAATCAGCCCCAGCATTTT.

CDR3 residues: CASGLVRSPGLADTQYF. The CDR3 DNA reads as TGTGCTAGTGGTTTGGTTAGGTCTCCCGGGTTGGCAGATACGCAGTATTTT. This rearrangement joins TRBV12-5 to TRBJ2-3; D not resolved. Per germline, CDR1 LGHNT and CDR2 FRNRAP. Trimming took 0 bases from V and 4 from J, leaving 17 bases between them. The CDR3 sequence is 17 residues long.

The rearrangement uses TRBV2 and TRBJ2-1, with no clear D. From germline, CDR1 is SNHLY and CDR2 FYNNEI. The CDR3 has 11 amino acids. Between the trimmed V and J ends, which lost 3 bases and 9 bases, there was a span of 6 bases. The CDR3 loop is CASSDWSEQFF. The CDR3 region has the DNA TGTGCCAGCAGTGACTGGAGTGAGCAGTTCTTC.

The J gene is TRBJ2-1, the V gene TRBV2, with D perhaps matching TRBD2 (5 bases). The CDR3 has 15 residues. Germline CDR1 is SNHLY and CDR2 is FYNNEI. Trimming shortened V by 4 bases and J by 7 bases, and 17 bases separated the two germline ends. The CDR3 is CASSVRSGIGNEQFF. CDR3 in DNA: TGTGCCAGCAGTGTCAGGAGCGGCATTGGTAATGAGCAGTTCTTC.

V usage is TRBV9 and J usage is TRBJ1-1, with D hard to call. The CDR3 has 16 residues. In germline, CDR1 is SGDLS, CDR2 YYNGEE. V lost 3 bases and J 6 bases, leaving 21 bases between the germline ends. The CDR3 here is CASSALTGNYGAEAFF. The CDR3 bases are TGTGCCAGCAGCGCGTTAACCGGGAACTATGGCGCTGAAGCTTTCTTT. Full variable domain (remainder filled in from reference TRBV9 and TRBJ1-1): DSGVTQTPKHLITATGQRVTLRCSPRSGDLSVYWYQQSLDQGLQFLIQYYNGEERAKGNILERFSAQQFPDLHSELNLSSLELGDSALYFCASSALTGNYGAEAFFGQGTRLTVV.

V and J are TRBV5-1 and TRBJ1-2; 10 nucleotides agree with TRBD1. The germline CDR1 and CDR2 sequences are SGHRS and YFSETQ. V lost 3 bases, J lost 14 bases, and 4 bases stayed unmatched. The CDR3 runs 11 residues. CDR3 region: CASSSDRGSTF. CDR3 nucleotides: TGCGCCAGCAGCTCGGACAGGGGGTCTACCTTC. Supplemented by reference TRBV5-1 and TRBJ1-2, the full variable domain reads KAGVTQTPRYLIKTRGQQVTLSCSPISGHRSVSWYQQTPGQGLQFLFEYFSETQRNKGNFPGRFSGRQFSNSRSEMNVSTLELGDSALYLCASSSDRGSTFGSGTRLTVV.

The rearrangement joins TRBV24-1 to TRBJ2-5; 7 bases fit TRBD1. Germline V gives CDR1 KGHDR, CDR2 SFDVKD. The CDR3 sequence is 13 residues long. V was clipped by 4 bases and J by 4 bases; unmatched bases: 2. CDR3 DNA: TGTGCCACCAGTGAAGGGGGCGTAGAGACCCAGTACTTC. Translating it yields CATSEGGVETQYF.

The genes are TRBV24-1 and TRBJ2-5; TRBD1 matches at 7 bases. The germline gives CDR1 KGHDR, CDR2 SFDVKD. This CDR3 is built from 18 residues. Unmatched junction bases numbered 15, after V lost 1 base and J lost 5 bases. The CDR3 loop reads CATSDLPRTGPNGETQYF. In DNA, the CDR3 is TGTGCCACCAGTGATTTACCCAGGACAGGACCCAACGGGGAGACCCAGTACTTC.

The rearrangement uses TRBV28 and TRBJ2-1; 13 nucleotides line up with TRBD2. There are 20 residues in the CDR3. Germline values: CDR1 MDHEN, CDR2 SYDVKM. J was trimmed by 4 bases and V by 4 bases; bases with no gene match: 16. Here the CDR3 reads CASSSPPGLAGHTRYNEQFF. Written as DNA, the CDR3 is TGTGCCAGCAGTTCCCCGCCGGGACTAGCGGGACACACTAGATACAATGAGCAGTTCTTC.